This T cell receptor (beta chain) was identified in a study of response to subunit inactivated influenza vaccine. Study-level results: Each seasonal flu vaccination may recruit only limited new T cells, authors suggested.

Using its own MiXCR run on the RT-PCR reads, TCRdb lists one record per CDR3 protein. The sample carries under 800,000 distinct CDR3 sequences, approximately 15% recorded once. This clonotype occurred many times. Antigen unknown. Trimming cost V 5 bases and J 2 bases, with 1 base left between them. CDR3 length: 11 residues. Per germline, CDR1 LGHDT and CDR2 YNNKEL (reference sequence). The specimen was PBMCs from blood, collected approximately 15 days before vaccination. The chain couples TRBV3-1 to TRBJ1-3; D gene unclear. The source is a man aged 45-65 years who received an inactivated influenza vaccine. This chain's CDR3 is CASSTGNTIYF. Written as DNA, the CDR3 is TGTGCCAGCAGCACTGGAAACACCATATATTTT. Full variable domain (remainder filled in from reference TRBV3-1 and TRBJ1-3): DTAVSQTPKYLVTQMGNDKSIKCEQNLGHDTMYWYKQDSKKFLKIMFSYNNKELIINETVPNRFSPKSPDKAHLNLHINSLELGDSAVYFCASSTGNTIYFGEGSWLTVV.